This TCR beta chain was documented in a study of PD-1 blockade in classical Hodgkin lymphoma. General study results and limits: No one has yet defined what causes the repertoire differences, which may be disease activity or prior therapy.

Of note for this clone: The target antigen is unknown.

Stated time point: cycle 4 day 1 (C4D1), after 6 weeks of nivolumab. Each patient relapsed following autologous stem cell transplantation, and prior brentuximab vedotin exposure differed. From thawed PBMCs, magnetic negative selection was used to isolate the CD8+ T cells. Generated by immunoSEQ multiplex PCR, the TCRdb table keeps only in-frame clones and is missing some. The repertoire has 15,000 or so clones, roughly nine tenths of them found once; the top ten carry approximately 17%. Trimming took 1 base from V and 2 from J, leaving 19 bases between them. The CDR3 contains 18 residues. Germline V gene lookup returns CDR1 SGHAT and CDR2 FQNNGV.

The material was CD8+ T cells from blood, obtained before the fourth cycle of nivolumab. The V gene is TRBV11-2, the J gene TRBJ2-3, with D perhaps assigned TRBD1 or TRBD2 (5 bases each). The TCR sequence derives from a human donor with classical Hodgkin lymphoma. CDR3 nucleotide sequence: TGTGCCAGCAGCTTAGTCTCTCTTGGGGGAGTTTACACAGATACGCAGTATTTT. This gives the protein CASSLVSLGGVYTDTQYF.